Detailed here is one T cell receptor (beta chain). As yet, its antigen is unknown. A much larger clone differs from this one at a single base, so this may be a read error. This CDR3 has 15 residues. Per the germline V gene, CDR1 is SGDLS and CDR2 is YYNGEE. V shed 7 bases and J shed 4 bases, with 19 bases lying between them. The sample comes from a study of CD8+CD57+ T cells in acquired aplastic anemia. On the study more broadly: Sequencing produced an average of roughly 10 million reads per healthy donor for CD4+ cells. Overall study findings and caveats: Statistical testing detected no significant gap in CD8+ Simpson's diversity between patients and controls.

Genomic DNA was employed as the template in profiling TCR beta VDJ and CDR3. TCRdb called the reads again in MiXCR, with one record for every CDR3 protein. Seen here are some 220,000 distinct CDR3 sequences, 34% observed once, and the top ten hold 0.95% to 1.2%. This receptor was taken from a human donor in good health, serving as a control. This chain joins TRBV9 and TRBJ2-3; D possibly corresponds to TRBD1 (6 bases). The sample comprised sorted CD4+, CD8+, or CD8+CD57+ T cells (not recorded which) from PBMCs. CDR3 in DNA: TGTGCCAGCCGCCCGGACAGAAAGTTTGCAGATACGCAGTATTTT. It yields the protein CASRPDRKFADTQYF.